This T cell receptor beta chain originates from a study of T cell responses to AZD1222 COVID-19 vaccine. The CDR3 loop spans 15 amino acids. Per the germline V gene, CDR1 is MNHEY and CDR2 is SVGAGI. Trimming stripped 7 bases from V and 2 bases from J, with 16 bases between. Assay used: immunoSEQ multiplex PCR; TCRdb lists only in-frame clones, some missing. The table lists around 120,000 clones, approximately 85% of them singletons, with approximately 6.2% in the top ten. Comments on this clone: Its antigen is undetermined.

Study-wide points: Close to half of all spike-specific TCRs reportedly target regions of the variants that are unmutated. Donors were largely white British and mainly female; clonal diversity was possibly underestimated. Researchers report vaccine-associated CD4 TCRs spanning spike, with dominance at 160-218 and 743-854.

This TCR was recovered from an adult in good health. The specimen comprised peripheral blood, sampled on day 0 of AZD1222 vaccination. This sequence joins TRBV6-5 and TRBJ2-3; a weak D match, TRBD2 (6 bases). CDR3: CASMAGPLNTDTQYF. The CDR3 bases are TGTGCCAGCATGGCGGGACCGCTGAACACAGATACGCAGTATTTT.